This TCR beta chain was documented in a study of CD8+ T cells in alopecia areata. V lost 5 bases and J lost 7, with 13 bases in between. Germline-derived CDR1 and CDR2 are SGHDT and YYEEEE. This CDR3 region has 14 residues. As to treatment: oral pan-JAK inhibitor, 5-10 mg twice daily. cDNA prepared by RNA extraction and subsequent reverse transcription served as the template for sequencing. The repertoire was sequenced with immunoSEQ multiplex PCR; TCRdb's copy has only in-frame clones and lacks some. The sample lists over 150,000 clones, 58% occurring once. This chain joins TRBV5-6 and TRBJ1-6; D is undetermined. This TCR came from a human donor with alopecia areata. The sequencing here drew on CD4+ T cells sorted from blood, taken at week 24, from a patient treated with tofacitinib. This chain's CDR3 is CASSPAARNSPLHF. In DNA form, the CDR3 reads TGTGCCAGCAGTCCCGCCGCGCGGAATTCACCCCTCCACTTT.